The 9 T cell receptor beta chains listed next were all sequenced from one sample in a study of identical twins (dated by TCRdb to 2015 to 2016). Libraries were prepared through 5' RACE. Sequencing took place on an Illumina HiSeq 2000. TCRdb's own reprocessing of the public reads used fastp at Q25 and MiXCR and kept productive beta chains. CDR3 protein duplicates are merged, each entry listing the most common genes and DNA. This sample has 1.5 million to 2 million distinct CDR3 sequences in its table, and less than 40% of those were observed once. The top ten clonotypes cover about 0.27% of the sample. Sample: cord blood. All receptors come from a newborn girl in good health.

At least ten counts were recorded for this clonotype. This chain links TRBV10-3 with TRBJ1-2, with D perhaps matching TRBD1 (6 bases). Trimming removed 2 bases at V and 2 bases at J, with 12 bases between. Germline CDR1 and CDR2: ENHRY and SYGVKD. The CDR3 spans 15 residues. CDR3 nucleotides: TGTGCCATCAGTGAGGCAGGGGCCCAAAACTATGGCTACACCTTC. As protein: CAISEAGAQNYGYTF.

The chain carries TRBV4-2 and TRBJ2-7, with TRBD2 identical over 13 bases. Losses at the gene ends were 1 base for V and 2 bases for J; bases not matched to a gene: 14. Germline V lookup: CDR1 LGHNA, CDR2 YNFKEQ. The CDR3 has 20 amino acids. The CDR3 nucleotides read TGTGCCAGCAGCCAAGTCCACTCGACTAGCGGGGGGCCAGGGGCCTACGAGCAGTACTTC. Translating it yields CASSQVHSTSGGPGAYEQYF.

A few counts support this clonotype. The CDR3 DNA reads as TGTGCCAGCAGCTCGGCAGGGCGAGAGACCCAGTACTTC. Translating it yields CASSSAGRETQYF. The chain is built from TRBV7-2 and TRBJ2-5; a possible D gene is TRBD1 (5 bases). V lost 4 bases and J lost 4, with 10 bases in between. The CDR3 runs 13 residues. Looked up from germline, CDR1 is SGHTA and CDR2 is FQGNSA.

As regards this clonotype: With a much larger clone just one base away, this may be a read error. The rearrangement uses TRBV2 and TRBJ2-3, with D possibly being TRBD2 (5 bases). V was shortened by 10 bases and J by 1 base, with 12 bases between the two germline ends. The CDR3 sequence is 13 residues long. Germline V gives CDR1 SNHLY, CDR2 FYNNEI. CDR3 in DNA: TGTGCCAACGCGGAGAGGGGCACAGATACGCAGTATTTT. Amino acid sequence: CANAERGTDTQYF.

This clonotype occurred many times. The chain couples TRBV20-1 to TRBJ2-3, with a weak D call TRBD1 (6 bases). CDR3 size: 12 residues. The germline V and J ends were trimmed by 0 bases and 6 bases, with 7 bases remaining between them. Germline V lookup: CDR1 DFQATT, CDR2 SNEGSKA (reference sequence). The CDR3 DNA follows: TGCAGTGCTAGAGAGGGGGCGGATACGCAGTATTTT. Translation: CSAREGADTQYF.

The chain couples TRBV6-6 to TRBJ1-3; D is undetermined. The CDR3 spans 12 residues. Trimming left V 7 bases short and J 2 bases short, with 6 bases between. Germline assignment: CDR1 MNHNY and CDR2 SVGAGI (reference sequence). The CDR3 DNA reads TGTGCCAGCAAGGAGGCTGGAAACACCATATATTTT. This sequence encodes CASKEAGNTIYF.

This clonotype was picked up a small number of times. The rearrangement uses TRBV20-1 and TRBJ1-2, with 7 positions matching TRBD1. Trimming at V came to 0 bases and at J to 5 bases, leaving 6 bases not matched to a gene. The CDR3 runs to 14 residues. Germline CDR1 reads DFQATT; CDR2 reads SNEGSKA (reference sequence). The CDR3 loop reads CSARDTGTVYGYTF. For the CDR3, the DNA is TGCAGTGCTAGAGATACCGGGACAGTTTATGGCTACACCTTC.

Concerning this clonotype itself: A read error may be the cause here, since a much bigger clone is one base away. The CDR3 sequence: CASSLFTMEGWGLRRDNEQYF. CDR3 DNA: TGTGCCAGCAGCTTATTCACCATGGAGGGATGGGGACTCAGACGAGACAATGAGCAGTACTTC. The chain combines TRBV11-1 with TRBJ2-1, with D maybe TRBD2 (6 bases). The J call is uncertain, as TRBJ2-7 better fits the DNA end. Per germline, CDR1 SGHAT and CDR2 FQDESV (reference sequence). The CDR3 is 21 amino acids.

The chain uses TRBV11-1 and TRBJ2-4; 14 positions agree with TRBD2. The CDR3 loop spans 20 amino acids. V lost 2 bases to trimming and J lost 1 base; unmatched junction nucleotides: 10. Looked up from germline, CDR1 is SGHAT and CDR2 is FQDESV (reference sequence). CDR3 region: CASSLPATSGRAMAKNIQYF. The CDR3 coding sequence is TGTGCCAGCAGCTTACCTGCGACTAGCGGGAGGGCAATGGCCAAAAACATTCAGTACTTC.